The 8 T cell receptor beta chains below all came from one sample that was sequenced in a study of shared clonotypes between healthy human individuals. Profiling relied on immunoSEQ multiplex PCR, and the TCRdb table lists in-frame clones only, not all of them. The sample shows a few million clones, about nine tenths of them seen only once. Sequencing was done on a sample of naive CD4+ T cells from PBMCs. The subset: CD45RA+ positively selected. The receptor source for this set is a man younger than 35 in good health. Some clones in this sample may be carry-over from other donors' samples.

This CDR3 reads CASSPYSWAYQPQHF. CDR3 coding DNA: TGTGCCAGCAGTCCCTACTCATGGGCCTATCAGCCCCAGCATTTT. This chain connects TRBV27 to TRBJ1-5; D not resolved. This CDR3 region has 15 residues. The V gene lost 5 bases and the J gene lost 5 bases, with 16 bases spanning the gap. Per the germline V gene, CDR1 is MNHEY and CDR2 is SMNVEV (reference sequence).

This chain joins TRBV11-2 and TRBJ1-3; D is ambiguous. The length of the CDR3 is 12 residues. The V gene's germline CDR1 is SGHAT and CDR2 FQNNGV. The V gene lost 4 bases and the J gene lost 8 bases, with 9 bases spanning the gap. This CDR3 is CASSYRRDTIYF. The DNA of the CDR3 is TGTGCCAGCAGCTATCGGCGGGACACCATATATTTT.

The rearrangement joins TRBV25-1 to TRBJ1-5, with a weak D call TRBD1 (5 bases). In germline, CDR1 is MGHDK, CDR2 SYGVNS. The CDR3 runs to 15 residues. The ends were cut back, 1 base at V and 5 bases at J, with 12 bases in the middle. CDR3 region: CASSELWGIDQPQHF. The DNA for the CDR3 is TGTGCCAGCAGTGAATTGTGGGGGATTGATCAGCCCCAGCATTTT.

The chain recombines TRBV7-2 with TRBJ1-5; the D is unclear. The V gene lost 8 bases and the J gene lost 7 bases, with 15 bases spanning the gap. The CDR3 totals 13 residues. Germline V lookup: CDR1 SGHTA, CDR2 FQGNSA. CDR3 loop: CASSAKVGQPQHF. The CDR3 DNA follows: TGTGCCAGCTCCGCGAAGGTGGGACAGCCCCAGCATTTT.

The J gene is TRBJ2-2, the V gene TRBV5-3, with TRBD2 identical over 9 bases. TRBV5-3 is annotated as an ORF whose role is uncertain. Trimming took 4 bases from V and 3 from J; bases not matched to a gene: 10. This CDR3 has 17 amino acids. As DNA, the CDR3 is TGTGCCAGAAGCCCGGGACTAGCAGGGATGCACACCGGGGAGCTGTTTTTT. Translating it yields CARSPGLAGMHTGELFF.

The V gene is TRBV27, the J gene TRBJ2-5; no firm D call. Near its end, the DNA agrees better with TRBJ2-7, so the J call may be wrong. In germline, CDR1 is MNHEY, CDR2 SMNVEV (reference sequence). This CDR3 is 12 amino acids long. For the CDR3, the DNA is TGTGCCAGCAGTTTATCCGGCTACGAGCAGTACTTC. It encodes CASSLSGYEQYF.

The J gene is TRBJ2-4, the V gene TRBV2; 8 nucleotides match TRBD1. V shed 7 bases and J 9 bases; nucleotides not matched to a gene: 11. The CDR3 covers 14 residues. Germline-derived CDR1 and CDR2 are SNHLY and FYNNEI. CDR3 sequence (DNA): TGTGCCAGCAAACGAGTGACAGGGGAGGCCATTCAGTACTTC. This sequence encodes CASKRVTGEAIQYF.

The V and J genes are TRBV29-1 and TRBJ1-1; D call uncertain. CDR1 is SQVTM and CDR2 is ANQGSEA in the germline V gene. CDR3 length: 12 amino acids. Trimming stripped 7 bases from V and 3 bases from J, with 12 bases between. The CDR3 bases are TGCAGCGCCGGACCGGGCCACACTGAAGCTTTCTTT. Translated, it gives CSAGPGHTEAFF.